A selection of T cell receptor beta chains follows, all from one sample in a study of cytomegalovirus exposure and HLA in healthy donors. Using immunoSEQ multiplex PCR, the repertoire was profiled, and TCRdb retains in-frame clones only, with some absent. The repertoire holds about 200,000 clones, with 75% to 90% as singletons. Sequencing was done on a sample of PBMCs. These receptors were taken from a woman between 50 and 59 years old in good health and CMV-seropositive. Each CDR3 is given with its conserved first and last residue. Fields, in order: V gene, clone size, D gene, J gene, CDR3 DNA, CDR3 protein. The D gene is left open where the match is weak. Clone size is given for some rows only: seen once, a few or many times, or a class if the clone is expanded.

v_gene: TRBV27; abundance: .; d_gene: .; j_gene: TRBJ1-6; CDR3nt: TGTGCCAGCAGTTTTCGGGGTATGGATTCACCCCTCCACTTT; CDR3aa: CASSFRGMDSPLHF
v_gene: TRBV7-8; abundance: .; d_gene: .; j_gene: TRBJ2-2; CDR3nt: TGTGCCAGCAGCCCCGTATACGGGGAGCTGTTTTTT; CDR3aa: CASSPVYGELFF
v_gene: TRBV19; abundance: .; d_gene: .; j_gene: TRBJ2-7; CDR3nt: TGTGCCAGTAGTATATCGGACTATTACGAGCAGTACTTC; CDR3aa: CASSISDYYEQYF
v_gene: TRBV28; abundance: .; d_gene: TRBD1; j_gene: TRBJ2-3; CDR3nt: TGTGCCACCCAGAAGACAGGGGTTACCAATACGCAGTATTTT; CDR3aa: CATQKTGVTNTQYF
v_gene: TRBV7-9; abundance: once; d_gene: TRBD1; j_gene: TRBJ2-2; CDR3nt: TGTTCCAGCAGCTTCGGACAGGGGGCCATGAACACCGGGGAGCTGTTTTTT; CDR3aa: CSSSFGQGAMNTGELFF
v_gene: TRBV19; abundance: .; d_gene: TRBD1; j_gene: TRBJ2-3; CDR3nt: TGTGCCAGTAGTTCCGGACAGGGGTCGGGAGATACGCAGTATTTT; CDR3aa: CASSSGQGSGDTQYF
v_gene: TRBV14; abundance: .; d_gene: .; j_gene: TRBJ1-2; CDR3nt: TGTGCCAGCAGCCAAGCCGCGGTGACAGCCGCAGGCTACACCTTC; CDR3aa: CASSQAAVTAAGYTF
v_gene: TRBV5-1; abundance: .; d_gene: TRBD2; j_gene: TRBJ2-3; CDR3nt: TGCGCCAGCAGCCCACCACTAGCGGGAGAAGGGACAGATACGCAGTATTTT; CDR3aa: CASSPPLAGEGTDTQYF
v_gene: TRBV6-5; abundance: .; d_gene: .; j_gene: TRBJ2-4; CDR3nt: TGTGCCAGCCTCGGGGGATCAGGTGGCATTCAGTACTTC; CDR3aa: CASLGGSGGIQYF
v_gene: TRBV2; abundance: .; d_gene: .; j_gene: TRBJ1-1; CDR3nt: TGTGCCAGCATCTCGACAGGGAACACTGAAGCTTTCTTT; CDR3aa: CASISTGNTEAFF
v_gene: TRBV6-5; abundance: once; d_gene: .; j_gene: TRBJ2-2; CDR3nt: TGTGCCAGCACCTTGGGGGGAGTGAACACCGGGGAGCTGTTTTTT; CDR3aa: CASTLGGVNTGELFF
v_gene: TRBV7-9; abundance: .; d_gene: .; j_gene: TRBJ1-3; CDR3nt: TGTGCCAGCAGCTTAGCCAGTACAACCTCTGGAAACACCATATATTTT; CDR3aa: CASSLASTTSGNTIYF
v_gene: TRBV7-9; abundance: .; d_gene: TRBD1; j_gene: TRBJ1-4; CDR3nt: TGTGCCAGCAGCCAGGGACAGCTTAATGAAAAACTGTTTTTT; CDR3aa: CASSQGQLNEKLFF
v_gene: TRBV7-2; abundance: few; d_gene: .; j_gene: TRBJ2-1; CDR3nt: TGTGCCAGCAGACCTCCTACGTTCTCCTACAATGAGCAGTTCTTC; CDR3aa: CASRPPTFSYNEQFF
v_gene: TRBV7-9; abundance: few; d_gene: .; j_gene: TRBJ2-3; CDR3nt: TGTGCCAGCAGCTTAGGCGGGGGCGGCACAGATACGCAGTATTTT; CDR3aa: CASSLGGGGTDTQYF
v_gene: TRBV7-2; abundance: .; d_gene: .; j_gene: TRBJ2-7; CDR3nt: TGTGCCAGCAGCCTCGGGTACTACGAGCAGTACTTC; CDR3aa: CASSLGYYEQYF
v_gene: TRBV6-6; abundance: .; d_gene: TRBD2; j_gene: TRBJ2-3; CDR3nt: TGTGCCAGCAGCGGGGGGAGTACGCAGTATTTT; CDR3aa: CASSGGSTQYF
v_gene: TRBV6-5; abundance: .; d_gene: .; j_gene: TRBJ2-4; CDR3nt: TGTGCCAGCAGTATCCGGGACGGCTCGGACAGTCAGTACTTC; CDR3aa: CASSIRDGSDSQYF
v_gene: TRBV7-9; abundance: .; d_gene: TRBD2; j_gene: TRBJ2-7; CDR3nt: TGTGCCAGCAGCTTTCTAGCGGACGACGAGCAGTACTTC; CDR3aa: CASSFLADDEQYF
v_gene: TRBV5-4; abundance: .; d_gene: .; j_gene: TRBJ1-2; CDR3nt: TGTGCCAGCAGCTTGGATAGAGGTTGGGGCTACACCTTC; CDR3aa: CASSLDRGWGYTF
v_gene: TRBV18; abundance: .; d_gene: TRBD1; j_gene: TRBJ2-7; CDR3nt: TGTGCCAGCTCACCCGGGACAGGCCCCTACGAGCAGTACTTC; CDR3aa: CASSPGTGPYEQYF